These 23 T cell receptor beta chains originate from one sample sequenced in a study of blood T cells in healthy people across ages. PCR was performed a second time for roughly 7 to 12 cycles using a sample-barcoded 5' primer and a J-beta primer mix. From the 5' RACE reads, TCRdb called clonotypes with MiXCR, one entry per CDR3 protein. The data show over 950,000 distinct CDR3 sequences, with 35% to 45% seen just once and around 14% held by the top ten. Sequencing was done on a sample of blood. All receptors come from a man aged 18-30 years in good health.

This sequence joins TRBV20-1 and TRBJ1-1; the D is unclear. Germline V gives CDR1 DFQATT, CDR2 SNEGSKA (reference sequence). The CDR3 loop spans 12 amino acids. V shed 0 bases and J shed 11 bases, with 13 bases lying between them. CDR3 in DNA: TGCAGTGCTAGAGAACCCCTCCGAGCGGCTTTCTTT. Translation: CSAREPLRAAFF.

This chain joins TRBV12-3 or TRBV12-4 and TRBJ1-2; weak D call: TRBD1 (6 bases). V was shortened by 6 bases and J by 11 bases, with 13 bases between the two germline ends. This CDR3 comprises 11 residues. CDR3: CASRTPGEYTF. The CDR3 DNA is TGTGCCAGCAGAACCCCAGGGGAGTACACCTTC.

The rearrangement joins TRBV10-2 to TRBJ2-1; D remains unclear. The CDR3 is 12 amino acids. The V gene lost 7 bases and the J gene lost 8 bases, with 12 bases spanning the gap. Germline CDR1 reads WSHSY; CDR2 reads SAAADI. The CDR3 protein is CASNMGLDEQFF. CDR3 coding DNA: TGCGCCAGCAATATGGGCCTCGATGAGCAGTTCTTC.

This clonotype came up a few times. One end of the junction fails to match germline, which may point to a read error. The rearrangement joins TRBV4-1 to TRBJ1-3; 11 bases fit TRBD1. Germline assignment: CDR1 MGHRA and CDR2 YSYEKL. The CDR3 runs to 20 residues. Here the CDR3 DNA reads TGCGCCAGCAGCCAAGGTATAGGACAGGGGGCCCCGACCTCTGGAAATACCATATATTTT. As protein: CASSQGIGQGAPTSGNTIYF.

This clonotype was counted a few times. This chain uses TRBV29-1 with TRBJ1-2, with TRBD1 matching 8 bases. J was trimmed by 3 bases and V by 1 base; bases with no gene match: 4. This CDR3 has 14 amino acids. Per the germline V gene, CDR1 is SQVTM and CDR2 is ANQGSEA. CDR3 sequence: CSVEGATGDYGYTF. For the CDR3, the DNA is TGCAGCGTTGAAGGGGCGACAGGGGACTATGGCTACACCTTC.

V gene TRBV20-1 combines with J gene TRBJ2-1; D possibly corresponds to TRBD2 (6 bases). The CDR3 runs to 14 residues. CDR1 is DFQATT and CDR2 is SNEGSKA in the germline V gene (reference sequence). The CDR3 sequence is CSTSWGGAPNEQFF. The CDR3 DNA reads TGCAGCACTTCGTGGGGCGGGGCGCCCAATGAGCAGTTCTTC.

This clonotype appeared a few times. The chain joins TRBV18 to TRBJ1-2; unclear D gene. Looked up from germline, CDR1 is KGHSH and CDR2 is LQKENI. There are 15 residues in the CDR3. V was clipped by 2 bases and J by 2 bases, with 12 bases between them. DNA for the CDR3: TGTGCCAGCTCACCAGAAAGGACTCTCAACTATGGCTACACCTTC. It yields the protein CASSPERTLNYGYTF.

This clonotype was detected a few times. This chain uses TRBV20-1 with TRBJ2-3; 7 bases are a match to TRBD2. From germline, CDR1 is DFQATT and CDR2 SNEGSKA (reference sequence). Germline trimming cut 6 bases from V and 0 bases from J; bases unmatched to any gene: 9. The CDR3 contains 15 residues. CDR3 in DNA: TGCAGTGCCCTAGGATGGGGGGGGAGCACAGATACGCAGTATTTT. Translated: CSALGWGGSTDTQYF.

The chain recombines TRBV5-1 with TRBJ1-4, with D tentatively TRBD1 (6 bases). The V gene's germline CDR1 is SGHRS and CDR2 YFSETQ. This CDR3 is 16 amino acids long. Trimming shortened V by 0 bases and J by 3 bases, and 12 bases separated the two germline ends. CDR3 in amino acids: CASSLGSGQPNEKLFF. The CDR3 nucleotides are TGCGCCAGCAGCTTGGGGTCCGGACAGCCTAATGAAAAACTGTTTTTT.

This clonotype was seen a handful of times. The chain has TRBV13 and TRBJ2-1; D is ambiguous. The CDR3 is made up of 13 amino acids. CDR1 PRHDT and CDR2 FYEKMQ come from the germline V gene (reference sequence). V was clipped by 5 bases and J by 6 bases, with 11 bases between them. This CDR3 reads CASSLPGPNEQFF. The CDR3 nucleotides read TGTGCCAGCAGCCTCCCCGGGCCCAATGAGCAGTTCTTC.

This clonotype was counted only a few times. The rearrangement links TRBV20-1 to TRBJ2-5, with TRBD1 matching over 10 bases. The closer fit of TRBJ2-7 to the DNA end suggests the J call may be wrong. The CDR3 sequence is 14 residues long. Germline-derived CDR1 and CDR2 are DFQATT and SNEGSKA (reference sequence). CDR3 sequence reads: CSAHPTGGAYEQYF. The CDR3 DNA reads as TGCAGTGCCCACCCGACAGGGGGCGCGTACGAGCAGTACTTC.

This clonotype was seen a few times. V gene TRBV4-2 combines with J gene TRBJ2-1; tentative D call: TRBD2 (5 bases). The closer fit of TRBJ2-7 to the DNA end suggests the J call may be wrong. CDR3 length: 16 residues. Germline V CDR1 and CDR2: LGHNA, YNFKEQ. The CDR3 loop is CASSQKRADSYNEQYF. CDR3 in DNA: TGTGCCAGCAGCCAAAAACGGGCGGACTCCTACAATGAGCAGTACTTC.

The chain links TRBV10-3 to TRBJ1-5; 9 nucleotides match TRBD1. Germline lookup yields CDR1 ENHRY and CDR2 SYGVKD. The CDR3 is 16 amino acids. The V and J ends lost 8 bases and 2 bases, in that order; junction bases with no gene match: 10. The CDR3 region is CAIGEGQGWRNQPQHF. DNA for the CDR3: TGTGCCATCGGAGAGGGACAGGGTTGGCGCAATCAGCCCCAGCATTTT.

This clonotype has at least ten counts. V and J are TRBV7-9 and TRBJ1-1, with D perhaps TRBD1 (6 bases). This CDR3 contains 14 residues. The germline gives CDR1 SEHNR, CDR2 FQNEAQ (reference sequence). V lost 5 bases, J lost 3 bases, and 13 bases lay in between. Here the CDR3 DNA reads TGTGCCAGCAGCCCCCAAGGGGGATACACTGAAGCTTTCTTT. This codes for CASSPQGGYTEAFF.

CDR3 DNA sequence: TGTGCCAGCATTACAGGTGCAACTAATGAAAAACTGTTTTTT. Protein sequence: CASITGATNEKLFF. V usage is TRBV6-6 and J usage is TRBJ1-4; weak D call: TRBD1 (5 bases). The CDR3 consists of 14 residues. The germline V gene has CDR1 MNHNY and CDR2 SVGAGI (reference sequence). Between the trimmed V and J ends, which lost 7 bases and 0 bases, there was a span of 9 bases.

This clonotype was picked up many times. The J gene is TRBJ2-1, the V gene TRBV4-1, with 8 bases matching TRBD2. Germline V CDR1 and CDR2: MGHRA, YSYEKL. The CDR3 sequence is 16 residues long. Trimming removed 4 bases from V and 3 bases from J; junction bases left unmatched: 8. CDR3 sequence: CASSLSTRGGYNEQFF. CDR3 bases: TGCGCCAGCAGCCTTTCCACCCGGGGGGGCTACAATGAGCAGTTCTTC.

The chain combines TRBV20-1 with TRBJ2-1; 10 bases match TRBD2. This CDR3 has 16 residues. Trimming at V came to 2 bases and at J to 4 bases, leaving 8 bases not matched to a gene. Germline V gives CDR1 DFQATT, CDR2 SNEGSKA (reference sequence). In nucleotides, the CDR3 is TGCAGTGCTAGACCATTAGCGGGGGGCCCTTACAATGAGCAGTTCTTC. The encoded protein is CSARPLAGGPYNEQFF.

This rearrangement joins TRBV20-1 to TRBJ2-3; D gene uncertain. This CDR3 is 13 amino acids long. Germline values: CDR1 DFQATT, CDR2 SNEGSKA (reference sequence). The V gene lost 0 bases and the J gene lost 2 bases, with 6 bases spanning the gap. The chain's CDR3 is CSAREGTTDTQYF. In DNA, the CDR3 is TGCAGTGCTAGAGAGGGCACCACAGATACGCAGTATTTT.

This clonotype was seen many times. In nucleotides, the CDR3 is TGCAGTGCCACGACAGAGGGTGGTGAGCAGTTCTTC. Translated: CSATTEGGEQFF. The genes are TRBV20-1 and TRBJ2-1; tentatively, D is TRBD1 or TRBD2 (5 bases each). CDR1 and CDR2 (germline): DFQATT, SNEGSKA (reference sequence). V was shortened by 6 bases and J by 9 bases, with 15 bases between the two germline ends. The CDR3 is 12 amino acids.

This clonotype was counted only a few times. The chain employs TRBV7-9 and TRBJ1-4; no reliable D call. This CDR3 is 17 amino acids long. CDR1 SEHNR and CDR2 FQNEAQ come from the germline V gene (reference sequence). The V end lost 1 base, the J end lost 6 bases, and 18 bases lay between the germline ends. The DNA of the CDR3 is TGTGCCAGCAGCTTAGATCCGGTCGGAGTTGGTGATGAAAAACTGTTTTTT. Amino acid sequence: CASSLDPVGVGDEKLFF.

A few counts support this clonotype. The CDR3 is CASLRKVTVEKLFF. The CDR3 DNA reads as TGTGCCAGCTTAAGGAAGGTCACTGTTGAAAAACTGTTTTTT. V usage is TRBV6-6 and J usage is TRBJ1-4, with D uncertain. This CDR3 region has 14 residues. Germline V CDR1 and CDR2: MNHNY, SVGAGI (reference sequence). The ends were cut back, 8 bases at V and 7 bases at J, with 17 bases in the middle.

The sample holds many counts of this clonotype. CDR3 nucleotides: TGTGCCAGCTCGGACGCCGGGTCTAACTATGGCTACACCTTC. Translating it yields CASSDAGSNYGYTF. The chain joins TRBV12-3 or TRBV12-4 to TRBJ1-2; no clear D gene. Trimming took 8 bases from V and 0 from J, leaving 13 bases between them. The CDR3 extends over 14 amino acids.

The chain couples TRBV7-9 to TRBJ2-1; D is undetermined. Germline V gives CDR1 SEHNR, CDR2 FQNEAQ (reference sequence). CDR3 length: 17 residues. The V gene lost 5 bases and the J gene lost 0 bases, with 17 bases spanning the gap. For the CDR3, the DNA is TGTGCCAGCAGCCCAAGTGTCTACGAGAACTCCTACAATGAGCAGTTCTTC. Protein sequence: CASSPSVYENSYNEQFF.